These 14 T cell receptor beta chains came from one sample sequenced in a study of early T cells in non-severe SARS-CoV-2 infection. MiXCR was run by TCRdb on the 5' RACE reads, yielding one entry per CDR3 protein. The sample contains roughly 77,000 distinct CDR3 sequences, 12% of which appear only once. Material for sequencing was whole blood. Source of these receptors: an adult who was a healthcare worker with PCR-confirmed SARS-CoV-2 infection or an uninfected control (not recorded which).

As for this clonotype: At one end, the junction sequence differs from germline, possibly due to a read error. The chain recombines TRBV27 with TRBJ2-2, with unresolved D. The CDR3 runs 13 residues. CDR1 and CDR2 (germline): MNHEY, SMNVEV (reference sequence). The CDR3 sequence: CASSATDTEELFF. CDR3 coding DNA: TGTGCCAGCAGTGCCACAGACACCGAGGAGCTGTTTTTT.

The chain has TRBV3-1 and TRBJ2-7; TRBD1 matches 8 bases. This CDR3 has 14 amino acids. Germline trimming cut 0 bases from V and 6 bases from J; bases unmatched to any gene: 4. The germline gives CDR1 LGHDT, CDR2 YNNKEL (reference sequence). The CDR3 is CASSQDRTGIEQYF. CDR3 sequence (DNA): TGTGCCAGCAGCCAAGATCGGACAGGGATCGAGCAGTACTTC.

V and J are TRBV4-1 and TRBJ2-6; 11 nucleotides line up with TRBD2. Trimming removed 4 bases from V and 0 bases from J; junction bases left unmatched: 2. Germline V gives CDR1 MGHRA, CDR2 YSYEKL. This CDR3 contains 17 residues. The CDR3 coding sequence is TGCGCCAGCAGCCTGACTAGCGGGGCCTCTGGGGCCAACGTCCTGACTTTC. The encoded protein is CASSLTSGASGANVLTF.

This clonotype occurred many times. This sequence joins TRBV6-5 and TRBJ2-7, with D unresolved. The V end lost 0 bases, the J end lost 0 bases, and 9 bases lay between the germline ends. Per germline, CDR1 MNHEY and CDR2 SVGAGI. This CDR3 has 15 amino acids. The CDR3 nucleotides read TGTGCCAGCAGTTACTCGCCCTCTCTCTCCTACGAGCAGTACTTC. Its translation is CASSYSPSLSYEQYF.

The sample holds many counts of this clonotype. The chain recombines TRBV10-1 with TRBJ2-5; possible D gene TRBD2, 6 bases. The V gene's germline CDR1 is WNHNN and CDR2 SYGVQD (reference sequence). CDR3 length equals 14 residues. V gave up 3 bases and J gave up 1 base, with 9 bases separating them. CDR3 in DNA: TGCGCCAGCAGTGACAGGACTACCCAAGAGACCCAGTACTTC. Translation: CASSDRTTQETQYF.

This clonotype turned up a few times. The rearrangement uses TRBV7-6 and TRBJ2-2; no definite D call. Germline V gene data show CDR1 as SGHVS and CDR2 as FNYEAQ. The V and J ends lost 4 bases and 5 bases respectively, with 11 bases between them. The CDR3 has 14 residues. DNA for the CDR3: TGTGCCAGCAGCTCAATTTCCGGAACCGGGGAGCTGTTTTTT. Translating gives CASSSISGTGELFF. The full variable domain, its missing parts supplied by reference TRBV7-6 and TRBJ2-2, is GAGVSQSPRYKVTKRGQDVALRCDPISGHVSLYWYRQALGQGPEFLTYFNYEAQQDKSGLPNDRFSAERPEGSISTLTIQRTEQRDSAMYRCASSSISGTGELFFGEGSRLTVL.

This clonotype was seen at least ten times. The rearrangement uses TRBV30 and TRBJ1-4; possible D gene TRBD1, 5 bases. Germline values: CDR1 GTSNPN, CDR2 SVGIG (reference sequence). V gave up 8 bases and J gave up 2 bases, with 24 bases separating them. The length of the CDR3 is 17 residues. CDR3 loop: CARGGRGGVTTNEKLFF. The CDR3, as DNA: TGTGCCAGGGGCGGACGGGGTGGTGTCACGACTAATGAAAAACTGTTTTTT.

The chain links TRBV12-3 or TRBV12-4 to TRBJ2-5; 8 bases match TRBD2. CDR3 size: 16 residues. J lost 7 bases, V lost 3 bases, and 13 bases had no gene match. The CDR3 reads CASSFGLAGLAGTQYF. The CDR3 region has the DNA TGTGCCAGCAGTTTTGGACTAGCCGGATTAGCTGGGACCCAGTACTTC.

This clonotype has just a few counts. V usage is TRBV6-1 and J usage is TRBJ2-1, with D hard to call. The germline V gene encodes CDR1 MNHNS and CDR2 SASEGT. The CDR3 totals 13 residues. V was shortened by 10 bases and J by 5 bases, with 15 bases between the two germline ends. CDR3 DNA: TGTGCCACCCAACCTGTACGCAACAATGAGCAGTTCTTC. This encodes CATQPVRNNEQFF.

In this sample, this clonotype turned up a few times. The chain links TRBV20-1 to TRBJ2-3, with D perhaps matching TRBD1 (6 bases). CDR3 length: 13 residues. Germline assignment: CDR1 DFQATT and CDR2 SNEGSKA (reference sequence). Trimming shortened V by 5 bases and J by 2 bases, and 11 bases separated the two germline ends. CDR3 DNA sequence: TGCAGTGCTGGGGGCGGCCACACAGATACGCAGTATTTT. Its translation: CSAGGGHTDTQYF.

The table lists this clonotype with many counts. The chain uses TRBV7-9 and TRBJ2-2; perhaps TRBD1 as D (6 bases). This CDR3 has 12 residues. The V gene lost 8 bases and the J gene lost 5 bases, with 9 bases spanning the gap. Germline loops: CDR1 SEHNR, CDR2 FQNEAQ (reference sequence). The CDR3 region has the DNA TGTGCCAGCGAAGGGGGTACCGGGGAGCTGTTTTTT. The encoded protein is CASEGGTGELFF.

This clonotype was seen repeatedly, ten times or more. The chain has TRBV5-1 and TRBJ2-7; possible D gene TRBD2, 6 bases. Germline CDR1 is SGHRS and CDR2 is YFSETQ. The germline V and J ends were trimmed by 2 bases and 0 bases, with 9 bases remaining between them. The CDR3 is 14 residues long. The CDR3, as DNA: TGCGCCAGCAGCTTTACGGGGGACTCCTACGAGCAGTACTTC. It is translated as CASSFTGDSYEQYF.

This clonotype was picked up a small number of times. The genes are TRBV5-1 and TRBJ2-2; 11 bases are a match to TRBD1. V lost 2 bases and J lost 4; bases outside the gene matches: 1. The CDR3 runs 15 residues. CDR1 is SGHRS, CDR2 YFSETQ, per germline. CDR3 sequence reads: CASSFGTGGTGELFF. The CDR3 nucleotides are TGCGCCAGCAGCTTCGGGACAGGGGGCACCGGGGAGCTGTTTTTT.

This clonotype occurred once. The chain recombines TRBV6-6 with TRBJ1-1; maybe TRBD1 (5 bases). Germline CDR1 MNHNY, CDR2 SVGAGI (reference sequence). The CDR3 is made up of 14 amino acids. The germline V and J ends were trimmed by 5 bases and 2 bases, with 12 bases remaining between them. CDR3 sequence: CASSPQGSNTEAFF. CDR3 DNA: TGTGCCAGCAGTCCCCAGGGTAGTAACACTGAAGCTTTCTTT.